The T cell receptor (beta chain) under discussion was sequenced for a study of CD8 T cells in ankylosing spondylitis. Overall study results and limits: Ankylosing spondylitis blood appeared to be characterized by a TCR beta motif of about eight highly homologous variants. Peripheral blood held disease-linked clones only at relatively low frequency, and these were CD8+. From matched ankylosing spondylitis synovial fluid, disease-linked clones were reportedly recovered at significantly enriched levels.

CDR1 is LNHDA, CDR2 SQIVND, per germline (reference sequence). This CDR3 is built from 14 residues. The V and J ends lost 3 bases and 6 bases respectively, with 11 bases between them. The sample holds a few counts of this clonotype. What it recognizes is unknown. One entry per CDR3 protein results from TCRdb running MiXCR on the 5' RACE reads. The sample consists of around 300,000 distinct CDR3 sequences, about 15% of them appearing once. The chain combines TRBV19 with TRBJ2-2; D possibly uses TRBD1 or TRBD2 (5 bases each). The clonotype was recovered from a male donor with ankylosing spondylitis or in good health (not recorded which). Sequenced material: blood, either unsorted or a sorted T cell fraction (not recorded which). CDR3 sequence: CASSIEGISGELFF. The CDR3 DNA sequence: TGTGCCAGTAGTATTGAGGGGATCTCCGGGGAGCTGTTTTTT.